Shown below are 15 T cell receptor beta chains from a single sample sequenced in a study of T cell repertoires in cytomegalovirus infection. TCRdb used MiXCR to reprocess the reads, holding one entry per CDR3 protein. The repertoire holds around 550,000 distinct CDR3 sequences, approximately 25% seen once, with roughly 13% in the top ten. Sequenced: PBMCs. The receptors originated from a human donor in good health (CMV status not recorded). Some clones in this sample may be carry-over from other donors' samples.

The chain is built from TRBV4-1 and TRBJ1-1; no definite D call. Per germline, CDR1 MGHRA and CDR2 YSYEKL. The V end was cut by 1 base, the J end by 2 bases, with 11 bases between. The CDR3 loop spans 15 amino acids. The CDR3 reads CASSQAIYSNTEAFF. CDR3 nucleotide sequence: TGCGCCAGCAGCCAAGCGATATACAGCAACACTGAAGCTTTCTTT.

Ten or more counts support this clonotype. The chain employs TRBV7-9 and TRBJ1-2; 10 bases map to TRBD1. Germline-derived CDR1 and CDR2 are SEHNR and FQNEAQ (reference sequence). The length of the CDR3 is 17 residues. V dropped 5 bases and J dropped 0; count of bases not matched to a gene: 9. CDR3 nucleotide sequence: TGTGCCAGCAGCCCACCGGGACAGGGGCCCGCTAACTATGGCTACACCTTC. Translated: CASSPPGQGPANYGYTF.

The chain couples TRBV28 to TRBJ1-5; TRBD1 matches at 7 bases. Germline loops: CDR1 MDHEN, CDR2 SYDVKM. This CDR3 contains 14 residues. V was pared by 10 bases and J by 2 bases, with 8 bases of the junction left unmatched. Here the CDR3 reads CATTDRAGNQPQHF. Written as DNA, the CDR3 is TGTGCCACTACCGACAGGGCTGGCAATCAGCCCCAGCATTTT.

This chain joins TRBV12-5 and TRBJ2-1, with 13 nucleotides matching TRBD2. Germline assignment: CDR1 LGHNT and CDR2 FRNRAP. This CDR3 contains 20 residues. V shed 4 bases, J shed 5 bases, and the junction held 17 bases outside the gene matches. The CDR3 spells CASGWSGTSGTTYPNNEQFF. The CDR3 bases are TGTGCTAGTGGTTGGTCCGGGACTAGCGGGACTACTTACCCAAACAATGAGCAGTTCTTC.

The sample holds a few counts of this clonotype. V gene TRBV28 combines with J gene TRBJ1-1; no firm D call. The CDR3 loop spans 15 amino acids. V shed 4 bases and J shed 0 bases, with 12 bases lying between them. From germline, CDR1 is MDHEN and CDR2 SYDVKM. The CDR3 here is CASSWTRRMNTEAFF. The CDR3 bases are TGTGCCAGCAGTTGGACCAGACGGATGAACACTGAAGCTTTCTTT. The variable domain in full, completed from reference TRBV28 and TRBJ1-1, reads DVKVTQSSRYLVKRTGEKVFLECVQDMDHENMFWYRQDPGLGLRLIYFSYDVKMKEKGDIPEGYSVSREKKERFSLILESASTNQTSMYLCASSWTRRMNTEAFFGQGTRLTVV.

This clonotype was seen a few times. The chain combines TRBV7-9 with TRBJ1-5, with a weak D call TRBD1 (5 bases). Germline CDR1 SEHNR, CDR2 FQNEAQ (reference sequence). This CDR3 has 13 residues. The germline V and J ends were trimmed by 5 bases and 5 bases, with 10 bases remaining between them. CDR3 bases: TGTGCCAGCAGCGGAAAAGGGGATCAGCCCCAGCATTTT. Translating gives CASSGKGDQPQHF.

V gene TRBV29-1 combines with J gene TRBJ2-3; D is perhaps TRBD1 or TRBD2 (5 bases each). V lost 4 bases, J lost 8 bases, and 13 bases lay in between. This CDR3 has 12 amino acids. Germline V gene lookup returns CDR1 SQVTM and CDR2 ANQGSEA. CDR3 in amino acids: CSVVGDGGTQYF. DNA for the CDR3: TGCAGCGTTGTCGGAGATGGGGGTACGCAGTATTTT.

This chain joins TRBV6-5 and TRBJ1-4; 7 bases are a match to TRBD1. Trimming at V came to 2 bases and at J to 8 bases, leaving 2 bases not matched to a gene. This CDR3 is 13 amino acids long. Per the germline V gene, CDR1 is MNHEY and CDR2 is SVGAGI. CDR3 sequence reads: CASSYDRVEKLFF. In DNA form, the CDR3 reads TGTGCCAGCAGTTACGACAGGGTCGAAAAACTGTTTTTT.

V and J are TRBV28 and TRBJ2-3; unclear D gene. The CDR3 runs 14 residues. In germline, CDR1 is MDHEN, CDR2 SYDVKM. V dropped 6 bases and J dropped 0 bases, with 10 bases sitting between them. The CDR3 DNA reads as TGTGCCAGCAGGCTCACAAAAAGCACAGATACGCAGTATTTT. Its protein is CASRLTKSTDTQYF. Supplemented by reference TRBV28 and TRBJ2-3, the full variable domain reads DVKVTQSSRYLVKRTGEKVFLECVQDMDHENMFWYRQDPGLGLRLIYFSYDVKMKEKGDIPEGYSVSREKKERFSLILESASTNQTSMYLCASRLTKSTDTQYFGPGTRLTVL.

The chain joins TRBV6-2 or TRBV6-3 to TRBJ2-7; D is unclear. The CDR3 length is 11 residues. V was cut by 2 bases and J by 3 bases, with 2 bases left in between. The germline V gene has CDR1 MNHEY and CDR2 SVGEGT. The CDR3 loop reads CASSYIYEQYF. As DNA, the CDR3 is TGTGCCAGCAGTTACATCTACGAGCAGTACTTC.

This chain connects TRBV20-1 to TRBJ1-5, with 7 bases fitting TRBD1. The germline CDR1 and CDR2 sequences are DFQATT and SNEGSKA (reference sequence). The CDR3 spans 13 residues. J gave up 4 bases and V 5 bases, and 5 bases lay outside the gene matches. The CDR3 sequence is CSAATTGNQPQHF. Here the CDR3 DNA reads TGCAGTGCTGCCACGACAGGGAATCAGCCCCAGCATTTT.

The V gene is TRBV7-9, the J gene TRBJ2-3; unclear D gene. V dropped 5 bases and J dropped 4 bases, with 16 bases sitting between them. There are 15 residues in the CDR3. Germline assignment: CDR1 SEHNR and CDR2 FQNEAQ (reference sequence). The CDR3 spells CASSPPVTVPDTQYF. CDR3 sequence (DNA): TGTGCCAGCAGCCCCCCGGTCACGGTCCCAGATACGCAGTATTTT.

In this sample, this clonotype turned up a few times. V usage is TRBV13 and J usage is TRBJ1-1, with D unresolved. This CDR3 is 13 amino acids long. Trimming took 5 bases from V and 7 from J, leaving 14 bases between them. Germline values: CDR1 PRHDT, CDR2 FYEKMQ (reference sequence). In nucleotides, the CDR3 is TGTGCCAGCAGCCCACGGGCCCTAGGTGAAGCTTTCTTT. Translating gives CASSPRALGEAFF.

In its sample, this clonotype was seen a few times. This chain uses TRBV7-6 with TRBJ2-1; D call uncertain. The length of the CDR3 is 17 residues. Germline assignment: CDR1 SGHVS and CDR2 FNYEAQ. The V gene lost 2 bases and the J gene lost 3 bases, with 17 bases spanning the gap. CDR3 sequence: CASSLTPPALIYNEQFF. In DNA form, the CDR3 reads TGTGCCAGCAGCTTAACCCCCCCCGCCCTGATCTACAATGAGCAGTTCTTC.

The rearrangement links TRBV2 to TRBJ1-4; possibly TRBD1 for D (6 bases). The germline gives CDR1 SNHLY, CDR2 FYNNEI. The CDR3 length is 13 residues. The V end lost 5 bases, the J end lost 8 bases, and 12 bases lay between the germline ends. The CDR3 region is CASSPGVLEKLFF. Here the CDR3 DNA reads TGTGCCAGCAGTCCAGGGGTTCTGGAAAAACTGTTTTTT.